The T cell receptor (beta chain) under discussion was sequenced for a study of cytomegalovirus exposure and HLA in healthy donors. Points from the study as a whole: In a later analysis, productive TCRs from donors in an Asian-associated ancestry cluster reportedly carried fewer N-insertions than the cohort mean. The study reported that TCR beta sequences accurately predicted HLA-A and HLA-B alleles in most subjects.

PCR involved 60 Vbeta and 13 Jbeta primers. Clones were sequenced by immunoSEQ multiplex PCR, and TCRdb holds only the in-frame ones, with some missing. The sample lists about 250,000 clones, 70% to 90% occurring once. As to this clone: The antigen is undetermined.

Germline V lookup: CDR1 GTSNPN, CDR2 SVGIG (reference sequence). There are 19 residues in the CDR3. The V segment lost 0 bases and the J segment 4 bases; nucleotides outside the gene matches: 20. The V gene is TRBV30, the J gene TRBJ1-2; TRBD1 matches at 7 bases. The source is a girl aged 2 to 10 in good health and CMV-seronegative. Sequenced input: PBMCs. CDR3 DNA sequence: TGTGCCTGGAGTGTACTTCCAAAGACAGGGTTCATTCGCGGCTATGGCTACACCTTC. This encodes CAWSVLPKTGFIRGYGYTF.